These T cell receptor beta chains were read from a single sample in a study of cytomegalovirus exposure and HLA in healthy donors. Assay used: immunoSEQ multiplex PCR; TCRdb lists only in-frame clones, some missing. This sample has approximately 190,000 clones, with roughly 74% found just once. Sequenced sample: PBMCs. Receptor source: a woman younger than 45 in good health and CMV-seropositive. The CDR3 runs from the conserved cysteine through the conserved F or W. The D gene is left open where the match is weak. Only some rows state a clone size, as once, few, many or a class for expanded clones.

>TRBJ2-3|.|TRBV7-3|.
TGTGCCAGCAGCTTAACAGGGACTGGCACAGATACGCAGTATTTT
CASSLTGTGTDTQYF
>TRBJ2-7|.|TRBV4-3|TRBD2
TGCGCCATCTCGTCTAGCGGGAGGGCCCGTTACGAGCAGTACTTC
CAISSSGRARYEQYF
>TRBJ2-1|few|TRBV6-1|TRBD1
TGTGCCAGCACCAGGACAGGCACTCACAATGAGCAGTTCTTC
CASTRTGTHNEQFF
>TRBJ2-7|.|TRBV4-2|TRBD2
TGTGCCAGCAGCCCCCAACTAGCGGGGGAAGACTACGAGCAGTACTTC
CASSPQLAGEDYEQYF
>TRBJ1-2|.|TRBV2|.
TGTGCCAGCAGTGGCAATGGGGGGGACTACACCTTC
CASSGNGGDYTF
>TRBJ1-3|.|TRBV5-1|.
TGCGCCAGCAGCTTGGCCTGGGGGGCTGGAAACACCATATATTTT
CASSLAWGAGNTIYF
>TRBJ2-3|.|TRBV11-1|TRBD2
TGTGCCAGCAGCAGGGAGGGTACGCAGTATTTT
CASSREGTQYF
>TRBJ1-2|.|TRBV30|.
TGTGCCTGGAGTAGGCAGGGGAACTATGGCTACACCTTC
CAWSRQGNYGYTF
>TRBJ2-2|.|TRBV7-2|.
TGTGCCAGCAGCGGGAGAACAGGGACCGGGGAGCTGTTTTTT
CASSGRTGTGELFF
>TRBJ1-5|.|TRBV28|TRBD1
TGTGCCAGCAGCCCTACAGGGGCAAATCAGCCCCAGCATTTT
CASSPTGANQPQHF
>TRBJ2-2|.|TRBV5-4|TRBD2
TGTGCCAGCAGCGCGGGAGCTCAAGGTTACACCGGGGAGCTGTTTTTT
CASSAGAQGYTGELFF
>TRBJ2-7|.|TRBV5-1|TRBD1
TGCGCCAGCAGCGTGGGGACAGAGACCTACGAGCAGTACTTC
CASSVGTETYEQYF
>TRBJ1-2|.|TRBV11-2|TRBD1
TGTGCCAGCAGCCAGGGACAGGGGGGAGGCTACACCTTC
CASSQGQGGGYTF
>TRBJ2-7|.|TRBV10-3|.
TGTGCCATCGGAAGCGGCAGGCGTGTATACGAGCAGTACTTC
CAIGSGRRVYEQYF
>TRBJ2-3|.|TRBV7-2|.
TGTGCCAGCAGCTTGGGCTTACACACAGATACGCAGTATTTT
CASSLGLHTDTQYF
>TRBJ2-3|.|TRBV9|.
TGTGCCAGCAGCTATAGGGGACTAGGGGGCGGAGATACGCAGTATTTT
CASSYRGLGGGDTQYF
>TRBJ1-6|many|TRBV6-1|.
TGTGCCAGCAGTGCAGGTCCCTATAATTCACCCCTCCACTTT
CASSAGPYNSPLHF
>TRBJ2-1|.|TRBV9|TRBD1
TGTGCCAGCAGCGTAGCTCCCGGGACAGGCTTTGAGCAGTTCTTC
CASSVAPGTGFEQFF
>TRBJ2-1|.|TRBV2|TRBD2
TGTGCCCTCAACGGGGGGGCTATAAGCAATGAGCAGTTCTTC
CALNGGAISNEQFF
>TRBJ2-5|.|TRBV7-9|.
TGTGCCAGCAGCTTCCTAATCAGGGGCCAAGAGACCCAGTACTTC
CASSFLIRGQETQYF
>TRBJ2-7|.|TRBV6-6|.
TGTGCCAGCAGTTTCGACATCTCCTACGAGCAGTACTTC
CASSFDISYEQYF
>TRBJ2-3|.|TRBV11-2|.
TGTGCCAGCAGCGTAAGCACAGATACGCAGTATTTT
CASSVSTDTQYF
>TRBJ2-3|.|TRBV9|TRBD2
TGTGCCAGCAGCGTAATAGCGGGACATAGCACAGATACGCAGTATTTT
CASSVIAGHSTDTQYF
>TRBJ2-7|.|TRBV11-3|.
TGTGCCAGCAGCTTAGGAACTATGGATGGTGACTACGAGCAGTACTTC
CASSLGTMDGDYEQYF
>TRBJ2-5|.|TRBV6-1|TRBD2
TGTGCCAGCAGTGAAGGACTAGCGCAAGAGACCCAGTACTTC
CASSEGLAQETQYF
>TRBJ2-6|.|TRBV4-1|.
TGCGCCAGCAGTCACGTGGACATGGGGATTGCCGGGGCCAACGTCCTGACTTTC
CASSHVDMGIAGANVLTF
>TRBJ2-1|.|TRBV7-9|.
TGTGCCAGCAGCTTAGTAAGCTGGGCGTTCAATGAGCAGTTCTTC
CASSLVSWAFNEQFF
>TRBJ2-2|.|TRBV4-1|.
TGCGCCAGCAGCAGCAGGGTCACCGGGGAGCTGTTTTTT
CASSSRVTGELFF
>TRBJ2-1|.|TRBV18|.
TGTGCCAGCTCACCACAGGTTTTAAGGGGGCAGTTCTTC
CASSPQVLRGQFF
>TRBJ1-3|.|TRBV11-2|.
TGTGCCACTTTCGGGGGGGACACCATATATTTT
CATFGGDTIYF
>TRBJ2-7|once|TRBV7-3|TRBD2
TGTGCCGGCAGCTTCGAGGGAGGGCGTCACGAGCAGTACTTC
CAGSFEGGRHEQYF
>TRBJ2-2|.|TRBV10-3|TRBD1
TGTGCCATCAGTGAAGACAGGGGAACGACCGGGGAGCTGTTTTTT
CAISEDRGTTGELFF
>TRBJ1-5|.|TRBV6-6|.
TGTGCCAGCAGTTACTCCGAGAATCAGCCCCAGCATTTT
CASSYSENQPQHF
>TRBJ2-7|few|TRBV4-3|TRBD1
TGCGCCAGCAGCCAAGGGACAGGGCGGTACGAGCAGTACTTC
CASSQGTGRYEQYF
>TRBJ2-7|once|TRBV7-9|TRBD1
TGTGCCAGCAGCTCAGGACAGGGCCCCTACGAGCAGTACTTC
CASSSGQGPYEQYF
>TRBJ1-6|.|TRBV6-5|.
TGTGCCAGCAGTTTTCAGGGATCATCACCCCTCCACTTT
CASSFQGSSPLHF
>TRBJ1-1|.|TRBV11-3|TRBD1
TGTGCCAGCAGCTTAGCCTTATGGGGACAGGGGGCGTTGGGCACTGAAGCTTTCTTT
CASSLALWGQGALGTEAFF
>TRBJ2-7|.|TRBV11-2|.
TGTGCCAGCAGCCTGAACCTGGGTCGAACGGGGAGCTCCTACGAGCAGTACTTC
CASSLNLGRTGSSYEQYF
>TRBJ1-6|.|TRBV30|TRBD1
TGTGCCTGGACGAGAACCCAGGGGGGTAATTCACCCCTCCACTTT
CAWTRTQGGNSPLHF
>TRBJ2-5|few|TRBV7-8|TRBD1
TGTGCCAGCAGCCCTCGTTCGGACAGGGCACAGACCCAGTACTTC
CASSPRSDRAQTQYF
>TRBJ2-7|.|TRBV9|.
TGTGCCAGCAGCGTAGGGCAGTTCTCCTACGAGCAGTACTTC
CASSVGQFSYEQYF
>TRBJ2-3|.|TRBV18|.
TGTGCCAGCTCCCCTTTTGGAGGGAGAAATACGCAGTATTTT
CASSPFGGRNTQYF
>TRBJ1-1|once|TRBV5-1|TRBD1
TGCGCCAGCTGGCTGGGACAGGGAAGAGGGAAAACTGAAGCTTTCTTT
CASWLGQGRGKTEAFF
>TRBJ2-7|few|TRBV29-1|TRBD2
TGCAGCGTTGCACTAGCGGGAGTATTAAGGGAGCAGTACTTC
CSVALAGVLREQYF
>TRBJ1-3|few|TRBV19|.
TGTGCCAGTAGTGACGGATTGACAGGCCGCTCTGGAAACACCATATATTTT
CASSDGLTGRSGNTIYF
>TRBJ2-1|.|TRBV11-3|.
TGTGCCAGCAGCTCGACCCCCGGGGTTAGTAGGAATGAGCAGTTCTTC
CASSSTPGVSRNEQFF
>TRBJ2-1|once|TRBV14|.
TGTGCCAGCAGCGATTTAGGGGTTCGGAATGAGCAGTTCTTC
CASSDLGVRNEQFF
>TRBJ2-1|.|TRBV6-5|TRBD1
TGTGCCAGCAGTTCTGAACCTGGGACAGGGGGTGATGAGCAGTTCTTC
CASSSEPGTGGDEQFF
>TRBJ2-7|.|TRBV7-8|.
TGTGCCAGCAGCACCCTTCACAGGGACCGTACCTACGAGCAGTACTTC
CASSTLHRDRTYEQYF
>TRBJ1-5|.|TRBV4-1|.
TGCGCCAGCAGCCCAGTCCGCAGGGTAAATCAGCCCCAGCATTTT
CASSPVRRVNQPQHF
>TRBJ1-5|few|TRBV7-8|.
TGTGCCAGCAGCCTGGTTCGGGATCAGCCCCAGCATTTT
CASSLVRDQPQHF
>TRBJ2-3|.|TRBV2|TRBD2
TGTGCCAGCAAACTAGCGGGGGGTAGCACAGATACGCAGTATTTT
CASKLAGGSTDTQYF
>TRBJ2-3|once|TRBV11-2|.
TGTGCCAGCAGCTCTCAGGGTCACACAGATACGCAGTATTTT
CASSSQGHTDTQYF
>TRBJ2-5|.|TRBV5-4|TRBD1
TGTGCCAGCAGCTTGATAGGACAGGGAATAGAGACCCAGTACTTC
CASSLIGQGIETQYF
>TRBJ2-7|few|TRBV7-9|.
TGTGCCAGCAGCTTAGAGACCCAGGCATACGAGCAGTACTTC
CASSLETQAYEQYF
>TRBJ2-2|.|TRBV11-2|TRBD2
TGTGCCAGCAGCCTGACTAGCCTGAACACCGGGGAGCTGTTTTTT
CASSLTSLNTGELFF
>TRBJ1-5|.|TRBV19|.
TGTGCCAGTAGTATCGCGATCCTGACAGAAAATCAGCCCCAGCATTTT
CASSIAILTENQPQHF